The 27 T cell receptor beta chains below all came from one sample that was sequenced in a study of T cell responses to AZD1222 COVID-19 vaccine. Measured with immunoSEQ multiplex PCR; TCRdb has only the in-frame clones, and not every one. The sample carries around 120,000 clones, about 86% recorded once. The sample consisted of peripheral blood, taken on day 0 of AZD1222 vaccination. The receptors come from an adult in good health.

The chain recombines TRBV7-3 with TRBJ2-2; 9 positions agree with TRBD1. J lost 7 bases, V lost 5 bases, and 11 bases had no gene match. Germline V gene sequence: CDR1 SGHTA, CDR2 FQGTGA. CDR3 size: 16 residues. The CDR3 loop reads CASSKQGASGNGELFF. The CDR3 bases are TGTGCCAGCAGCAAACAGGGGGCATCAGGGAACGGGGAGCTGTTTTTT.

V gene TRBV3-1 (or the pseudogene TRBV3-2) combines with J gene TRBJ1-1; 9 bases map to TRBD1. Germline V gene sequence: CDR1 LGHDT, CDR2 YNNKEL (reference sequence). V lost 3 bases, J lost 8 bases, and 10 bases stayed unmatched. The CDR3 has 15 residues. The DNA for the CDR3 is TGTGCCAGCAGCCACCACGGACCGGGGACAGGGGAAGCTTTCTTT. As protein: CASSHHGPGTGEAFF.

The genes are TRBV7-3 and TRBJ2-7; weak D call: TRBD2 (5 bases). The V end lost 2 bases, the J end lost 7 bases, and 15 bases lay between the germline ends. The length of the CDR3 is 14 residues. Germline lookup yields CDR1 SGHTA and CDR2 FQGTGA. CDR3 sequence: CASSLGLGGSEQYF. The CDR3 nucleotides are TGTGCCAGCAGCTTAGGCTTAGGTGGGAGTGAGCAGTACTTC.

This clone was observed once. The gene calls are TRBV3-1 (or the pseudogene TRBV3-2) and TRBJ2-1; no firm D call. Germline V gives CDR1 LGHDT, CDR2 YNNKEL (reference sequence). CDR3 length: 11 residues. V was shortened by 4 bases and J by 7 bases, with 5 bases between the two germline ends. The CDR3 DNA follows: TGTGCCAGCAGCCGGGTTAATGAGCAGTTCTTC. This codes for CASSRVNEQFF.

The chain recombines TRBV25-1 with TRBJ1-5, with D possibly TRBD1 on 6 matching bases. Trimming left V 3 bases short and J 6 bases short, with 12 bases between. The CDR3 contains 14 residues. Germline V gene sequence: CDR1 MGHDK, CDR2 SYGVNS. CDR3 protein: CASSDSGGRQPQHF. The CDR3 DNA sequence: TGTGCCAGCAGTGATTCGGGGGGCCGTCAGCCCCAGCATTTT.

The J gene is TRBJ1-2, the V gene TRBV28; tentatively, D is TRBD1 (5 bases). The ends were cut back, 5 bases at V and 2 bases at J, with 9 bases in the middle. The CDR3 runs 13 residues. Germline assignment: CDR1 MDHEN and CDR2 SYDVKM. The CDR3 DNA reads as TGTGCCAGCAGTCGGGGCGGGAACTATGGCTACACCTTC. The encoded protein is CASSRGGNYGYTF.

Here the CDR3 reads CASSQILAGGYNEQFF. Here the CDR3 DNA reads TGCGCCAGCAGCCAAATACTAGCGGGGGGGTACAATGAGCAGTTCTTC. The chain links TRBV4-1 to TRBJ2-1, with 13 bases fitting TRBD2. CDR1 is MGHRA, CDR2 YSYEKL, per germline. The CDR3 is made up of 16 amino acids. The V and J ends lost 2 bases and 4 bases, in that order; junction bases with no gene match: 2.

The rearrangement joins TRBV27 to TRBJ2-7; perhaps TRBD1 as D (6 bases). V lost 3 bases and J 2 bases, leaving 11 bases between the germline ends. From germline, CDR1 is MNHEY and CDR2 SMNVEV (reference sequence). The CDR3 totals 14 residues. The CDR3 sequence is CASSFQGLAYEQYF. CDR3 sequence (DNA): TGTGCCAGCAGTTTCCAGGGGCTAGCCTACGAGCAGTACTTC.

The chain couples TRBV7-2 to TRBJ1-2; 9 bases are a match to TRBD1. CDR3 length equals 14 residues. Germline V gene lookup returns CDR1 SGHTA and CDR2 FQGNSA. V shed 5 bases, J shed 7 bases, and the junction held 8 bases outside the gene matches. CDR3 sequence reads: CASSPRTGEGGYTF. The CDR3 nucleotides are TGTGCCAGCAGCCCCCGGACAGGGGAGGGTGGCTACACCTTC.

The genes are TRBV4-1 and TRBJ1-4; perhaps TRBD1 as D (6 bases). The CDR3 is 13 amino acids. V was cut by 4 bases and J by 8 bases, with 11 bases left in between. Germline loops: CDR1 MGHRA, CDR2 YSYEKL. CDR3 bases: TGCGCCAGCAGCCCTAGGGGGGTCGAAAAACTGTTTTTT. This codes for CASSPRGVEKLFF.

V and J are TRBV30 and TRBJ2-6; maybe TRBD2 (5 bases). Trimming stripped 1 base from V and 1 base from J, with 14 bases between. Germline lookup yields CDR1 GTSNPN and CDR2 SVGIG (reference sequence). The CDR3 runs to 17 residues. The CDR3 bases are TGTGCCTGGAGTGCGGGGAAATCTTGGTCTGGGGCCAACGTCCTGACTTTC. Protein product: CAWSAGKSWSGANVLTF. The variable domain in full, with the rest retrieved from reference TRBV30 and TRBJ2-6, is SQTIHQWPATLVQPVGSPLSLECTVEGTSNPNLYWYRQAAGRGLQLLFYSVGIGQISSEVPQNLSASRPQDRQFILSSKKLLLSDSGFYLCAWSAGKSWSGANVLTFGAGSRLTVL.

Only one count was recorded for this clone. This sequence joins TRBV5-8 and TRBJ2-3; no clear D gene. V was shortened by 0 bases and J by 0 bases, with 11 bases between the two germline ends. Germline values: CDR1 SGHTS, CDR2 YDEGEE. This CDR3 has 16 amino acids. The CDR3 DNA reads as TGTGCCAGCAGCTTGGGGACGCAATCTAGCACAGATACGCAGTATTTT. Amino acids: CASSLGTQSSTDTQYF. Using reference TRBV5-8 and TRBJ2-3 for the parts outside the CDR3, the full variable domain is EAGVTQSPTHLIKTRGQQATLRCSPISGHTSVYWYQQALGLGLQFLLWYDEGEERNRGNFPPRFSGRQFPNYSSELNVNALELEDSALYLCASSLGTQSSTDTQYFGPGTRLTVL.

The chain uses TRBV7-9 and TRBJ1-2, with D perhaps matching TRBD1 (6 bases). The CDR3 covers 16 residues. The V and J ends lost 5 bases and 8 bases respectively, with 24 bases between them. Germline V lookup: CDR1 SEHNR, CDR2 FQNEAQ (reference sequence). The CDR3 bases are TGTGCCAGCAGCCCCCGCCTTTGGGGGGGCGGGATGGGCTACACCTTC. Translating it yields CASSPRLWGGGMGYTF.

CDR3 residues: CATSGRESNYGYTF. CDR3 in DNA: TGTGCCACCAGTGGCAGGGAATCTAACTATGGCTACACCTTC. This chain uses TRBV24-1 with TRBJ1-2; D might be TRBD1 (5 bases). The ends were cut back, 5 bases at V and 0 bases at J, with 9 bases in the middle. Germline CDR1 KGHDR, CDR2 SFDVKD. The CDR3 consists of 14 residues.

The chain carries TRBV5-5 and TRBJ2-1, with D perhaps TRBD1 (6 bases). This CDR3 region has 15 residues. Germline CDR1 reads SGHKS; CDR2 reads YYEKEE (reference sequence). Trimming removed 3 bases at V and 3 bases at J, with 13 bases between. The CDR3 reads CASSWGHGVYNEQFF. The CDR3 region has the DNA TGTGCCAGCAGCTGGGGGCACGGGGTCTACAATGAGCAGTTCTTC. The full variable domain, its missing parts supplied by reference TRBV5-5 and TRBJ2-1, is DAGVTQSPTHLIKTRGQQVTLRCSPISGHKSVSWYQQVLGQGPQFIFQYYEKEERGRGNFPDRFSARQFPNYSSELNVNALLLGDSALYLCASSWGHGVYNEQFFGPGTRLTVL.

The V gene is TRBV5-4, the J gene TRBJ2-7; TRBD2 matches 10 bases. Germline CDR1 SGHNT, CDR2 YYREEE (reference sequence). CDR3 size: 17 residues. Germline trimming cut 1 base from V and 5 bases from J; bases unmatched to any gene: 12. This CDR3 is CASSLTWLAGVGDEQYF. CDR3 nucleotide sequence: TGTGCCAGCAGCTTGACGTGGCTAGCGGGAGTAGGGGACGAGCAGTACTTC.

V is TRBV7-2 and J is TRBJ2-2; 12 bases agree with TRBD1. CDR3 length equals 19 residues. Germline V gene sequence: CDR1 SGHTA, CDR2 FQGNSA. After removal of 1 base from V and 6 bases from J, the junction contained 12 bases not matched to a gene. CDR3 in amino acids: CASSLEVHGGQGAAGELFF. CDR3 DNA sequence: TGTGCCAGCAGCTTAGAGGTTCACGGGGGACAGGGGGCCGCCGGGGAGCTGTTTTTT.

CDR3 bases: TGTGCCAGCGTCCGTGGAGGTGATCAGCCCCAGCATTTT. This encodes CASVRGGDQPQHF. The chain has TRBV28 and TRBJ1-5; D remains ambiguous. This CDR3 has 13 residues. The germline V gene encodes CDR1 MDHEN and CDR2 SYDVKM. Trimming took 8 bases from V and 5 from J, leaving 13 bases between them.

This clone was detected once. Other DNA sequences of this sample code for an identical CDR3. CDR3 nucleotides: TGCGCCAGCAGCTCTCGACAGGGCGGCCAGCCCCAGCATTTT. It specifies CASSSRQGGQPQHF. The gene calls are TRBV5-1 and TRBJ1-5, with TRBD1 matching over 7 bases. CDR1 SGHRS and CDR2 YFSETQ come from the germline V gene. V shed 3 bases, J shed 7 bases, and the junction held 7 bases outside the gene matches. This CDR3 comprises 14 residues.

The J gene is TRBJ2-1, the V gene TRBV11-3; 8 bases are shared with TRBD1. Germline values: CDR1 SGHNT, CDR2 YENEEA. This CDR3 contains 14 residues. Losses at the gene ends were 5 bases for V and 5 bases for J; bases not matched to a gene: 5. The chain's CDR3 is CASSRGQENNEQFF. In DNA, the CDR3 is TGTGCCAGCAGCCGGGGACAGGAAAACAATGAGCAGTTCTTC.

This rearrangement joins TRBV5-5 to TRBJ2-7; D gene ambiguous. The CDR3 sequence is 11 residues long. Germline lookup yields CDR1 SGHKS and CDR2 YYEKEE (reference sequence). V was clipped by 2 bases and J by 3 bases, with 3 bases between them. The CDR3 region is CASSLNYEQYF. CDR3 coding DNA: TGTGCCAGCAGCTTAAACTACGAGCAGTACTTC.

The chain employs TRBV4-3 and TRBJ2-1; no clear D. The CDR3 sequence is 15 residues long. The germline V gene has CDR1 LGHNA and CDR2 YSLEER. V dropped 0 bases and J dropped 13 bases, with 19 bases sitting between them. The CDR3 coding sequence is TGCGCCAGCAGCCAAGATCCTGAATTACTTCGCCTTCAGTTCTTC. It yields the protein CASSQDPELLRLQFF.

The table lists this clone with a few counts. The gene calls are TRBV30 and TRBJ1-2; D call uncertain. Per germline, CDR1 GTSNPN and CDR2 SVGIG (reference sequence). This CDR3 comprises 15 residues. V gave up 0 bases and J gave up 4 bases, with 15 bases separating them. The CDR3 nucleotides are TGTGCCTGGAGTGTACCCGGACGGAGAACCTATGGCTACACCTTC. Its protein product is CAWSVPGRRTYGYTF.

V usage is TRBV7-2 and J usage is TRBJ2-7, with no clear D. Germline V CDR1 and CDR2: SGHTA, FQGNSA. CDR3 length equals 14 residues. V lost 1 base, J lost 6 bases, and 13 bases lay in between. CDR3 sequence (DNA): TGTGCCAGCAGCTTAGGTGGCCTACCTGGCGAGCAGTACTTC. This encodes CASSLGGLPGEQYF. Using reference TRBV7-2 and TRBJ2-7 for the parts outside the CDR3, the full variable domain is GAGVSQSPSNKVTEKGKDVELRCDPISGHTALYWYRQSLGQGLEFLIYFQGNSAPDKSGLPSDRFSAERTGGSVSTLTIQRTQQEDSAVYLCASSLGGLPGEQYFGPGTRLTVT.

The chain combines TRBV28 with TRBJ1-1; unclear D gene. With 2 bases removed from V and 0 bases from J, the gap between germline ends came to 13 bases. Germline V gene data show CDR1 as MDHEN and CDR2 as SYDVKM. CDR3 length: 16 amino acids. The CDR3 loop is CASSLVSGQMNTEAFF. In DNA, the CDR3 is TGTGCCAGCAGTTTAGTCAGTGGGCAGATGAACACTGAAGCTTTCTTT.

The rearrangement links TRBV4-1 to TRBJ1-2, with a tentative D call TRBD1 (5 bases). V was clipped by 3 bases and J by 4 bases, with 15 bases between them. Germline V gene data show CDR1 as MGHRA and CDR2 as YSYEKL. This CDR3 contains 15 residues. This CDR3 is CASSQRGGGAYGYTF. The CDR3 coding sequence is TGCGCCAGCAGCCAGAGGGGAGGCGGGGCCTATGGCTACACCTTC.

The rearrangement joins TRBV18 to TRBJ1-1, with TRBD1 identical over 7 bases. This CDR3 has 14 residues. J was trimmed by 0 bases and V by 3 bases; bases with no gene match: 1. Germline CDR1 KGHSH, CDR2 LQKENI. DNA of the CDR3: TGTGCCAGCTCACCGGACAGGCTGAACACTGAAGCTTTCTTT. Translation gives CASSPDRLNTEAFF.